The 8 T cell receptor beta chains listed next were all sequenced from one sample in a study of T-cell reconstitution after alpha-beta-depleted transplantation in children. The library targeted TCRbeta and was prepared with unique molecular identifiers. TCRdb itself ran the PCR reads through MiXCR, one entry per CDR3 protein. The sample has 300,000 to 350,000 distinct CDR3 sequences; around 25% are singletons. The sequencing here drew on PBMCs, mostly from graft donor cells, taken 180 days after TCRalphabeta/CD19-depleted stem cell transplant. These receptors originate from a male patient between 5 and 17 years old who had a stem cell transplant for acute lymphoblastic leukemia, so the T cells may come from the graft donor.

This clonotype was seen a handful of times. The chain combines TRBV5-1 with TRBJ1-1; D may be TRBD1 (5 bases). CDR1 SGHRS and CDR2 YFSETQ come from the germline V gene. The CDR3 consists of 18 residues. The V end lost 2 bases, the J end lost 7 bases, and 27 bases lay between the germline ends. DNA of the CDR3: TGCGCCAGCAGCTTATATATCAATGGGCAGGGCGGAGGACTTGAAGCTTTCTTT. It translates to CASSLYINGQGGGLEAFF.

In its sample, this clonotype was seen many times. In DNA, the CDR3 is TGCGCCAGCAGCCACCCCGGGGGGCGCGGGGAGCAGTTCTTC. This codes for CASSHPGGRGEQFF. The genes are TRBV4-1 and TRBJ2-1, with D possibly being TRBD2 (7 bases). Germline CDR1 and CDR2: MGHRA and YSYEKL. The V end lost 3 bases, the J end lost 10 bases, and 16 bases lay between the germline ends. The CDR3 consists of 14 residues.

This clonotype was found a few times. The DNA of the CDR3 is TGTGCCAGCAGCTTAGAGCTTTTCGACTCTGGAAACACCATATATTTT. This translates into CASSLELFDSGNTIYF. The chain couples TRBV7-6 to TRBJ1-3, with unresolved D. CDR1 and CDR2 from the germline V gene are SGHVS and FNYEAQ. Trimming took 1 base from V and 0 from J, leaving 10 bases between them. This CDR3 has 16 residues.

J is TRBJ1-4 and V is TRBV27; weak D call: TRBD1 (5 bases). Germline values: CDR1 MNHEY, CDR2 SMNVEV (reference sequence). This CDR3 is built from 16 residues. Trimming pared 6 bases from V and 4 bases from J, leaving 18 bases between. CDR3 residues: CASRYYPGRINEKLFF. CDR3 sequence (DNA): TGTGCCAGCAGATATTATCCGGGACGGATTAATGAAAAACTGTTTTTT.

V is TRBV19 and J is TRBJ1-1; possible D gene TRBD1, 6 bases. The CDR3 sequence is 15 residues long. Germline CDR1 reads LNHDA; CDR2 reads SQIVND (reference sequence). Trimming took off 3 bases at V and 4 bases at J, with 15 bases between the two ends. The CDR3 sequence: CASSIRGLAGTEAFF. CDR3 DNA: TGTGCCAGTAGTATCCGGGGGCTCGCGGGCACTGAAGCTTTCTTT.

This clonotype was detected only a few times. The V and J genes are TRBV4-1 and TRBJ2-7, with 8 bases fitting TRBD2. The CDR3 is 16 amino acids. Germline CDR1 MGHRA, CDR2 YSYEKL. V gave up 4 bases and J gave up 0 bases; unmatched junction bases: 8. The CDR3, as DNA: TGCGCCAGCAGCCTCGGGGTAGCGGGATTCTCCTACGAGCAGTACTTC. Translating gives CASSLGVAGFSYEQYF.

The sample holds many counts of this clonotype. The V and J genes are TRBV5-5 and TRBJ1-1, with TRBD1 identical over 7 bases. Losses at the gene ends were 4 bases for V and 6 bases for J; bases not matched to a gene: 6. Germline V gene sequence: CDR1 SGHKS, CDR2 YYEKEE (reference sequence). This CDR3 comprises 13 residues. CDR3 loop: CASSRTGDAEAFF. The CDR3, as DNA: TGTGCCAGCAGCCGTACAGGGGACGCTGAAGCTTTCTTT.

This chain links TRBV12-3 or TRBV12-4 with TRBJ1-2, with 8 bases identical to TRBD1. This CDR3 spans 15 amino acids. Unmatched junction bases numbered 9, after V lost 4 bases and J lost 5 bases. In DNA form, the CDR3 reads TGTGCCAGCAGTTATACTCGGACAGGGACATATGGCTACACCTTC. Its translation is CASSYTRTGTYGYTF.